Listed here are 13 T cell receptor beta chains from one sample, sequenced in a study of OX40 agonist ivuxolimab in advanced cancers. TCRdb keeps only in-frame clones here, not all; method: immunoSEQ multiplex PCR. The sample lists about 52,000 clones; roughly 94% were seen once. This sample comprised CD4+ or CD8+ T cells sorted from blood, obtained in a trial of the OX40 agonist ivuxolimab. The receptors here all came from an adult with an advanced solid tumor such as melanoma, head and neck, liver or kidney cancer.

This clone was observed a single time. The CDR3 loop is CASSPGPQWGTSADTQYF. Written as DNA, the CDR3 is TGTGCCAGCTCACCAGGGCCTCAGTGGGGGACAAGCGCAGATACGCAGTATTTT. The rearrangement uses TRBV18 and TRBJ2-3; a possible D gene is TRBD1 (6 bases). The CDR3 loop spans 18 amino acids. V dropped 2 bases and J dropped 4 bases, with 22 bases sitting between them. Looked up from germline, CDR1 is KGHSH and CDR2 is LQKENI.

V usage is TRBV5-5 and J usage is TRBJ2-5; 7 bases are a match to TRBD2. After removal of 5 bases from V and 3 bases from J, the junction contained 10 bases not matched to a gene. Germline V CDR1 and CDR2: SGHKS, YYEKEE (reference sequence). This CDR3 spans 15 amino acids. CDR3 nucleotide sequence: TGTGCCAGCAGGGTCTTGGGGACTAAAAAAGAGACCCAGTACTTC. The encoded protein is CASRVLGTKKETQYF. The complete variable domain, with remaining parts taken from reference TRBV5-5 and TRBJ2-5, reads DAGVTQSPTHLIKTRGQQVTLRCSPISGHKSVSWYQQVLGQGPQFIFQYYEKEERGRGNFPDRFSARQFPNYSSELNVNALLLGDSALYLCASRVLGTKKETQYFGPGTRLLVL.

J is TRBJ2-7 and V is TRBV6-1; the match to TRBD1 covers 7 bases. Per germline, CDR1 MNHNS and CDR2 SASEGT. With V trimmed by 5 bases and J by 2 bases, 6 bases remained unmatched. The CDR3 is made up of 14 amino acids. The CDR3 loop reads CASSQVGGTYEQYF. DNA of the CDR3: TGTGCCAGCAGTCAAGTAGGGGGCACCTACGAGCAGTACTTC.

The chain recombines TRBV19 with TRBJ2-3; D may be TRBD2 (6 bases). The CDR3 is 13 amino acids. The germline V gene encodes CDR1 LNHDA and CDR2 SQIVND (reference sequence). The germline V and J ends were trimmed by 3 bases and 6 bases, with 10 bases remaining between them. For the CDR3, the DNA is TGTGCCAGTAGTATTGTCGGGAGCGATACGCAGTATTTT. Translating it yields CASSIVGSDTQYF.

The chain couples TRBV29-1 to TRBJ2-7; 8 bases align to TRBD1. With V trimmed by 7 bases and J by 4 bases, 15 bases remained unmatched. This CDR3 has 15 residues. The V gene's germline CDR1 is SQVTM and CDR2 ANQGSEA. Written as DNA, the CDR3 is TGCAGCGCCCTTGGGATACTGGACAGGGATTACGAGCAGTACTTC. It is translated as CSALGILDRDYEQYF.

This clone was detected once. The gene calls are TRBV27 and TRBJ2-6; D is unclear. Germline V gene lookup returns CDR1 MNHEY and CDR2 SMNVEV (reference sequence). CDR3 length: 14 residues. The V gene lost 4 bases and the J gene lost 4 bases, with 8 bases spanning the gap. The CDR3 bases are TGTGCCAGCAGTTACAGTGCAGGGGCCAACGTCCTGACTTTC. It encodes CASSYSAGANVLTF.

This clone was picked up a small number of times. V usage is TRBV9 and J usage is TRBJ2-3, with 8 bases that match TRBD2. Germline loops: CDR1 SGDLS, CDR2 YYNGEE. The CDR3 totals 19 residues. V lost 1 base and J lost 2; bases outside the gene matches: 15. The CDR3 DNA is TGTGCCAGCAGCGTATCCTCGGCCTCGGCGGGAGGATACACAGATACGCAGTATTTT. Translating it yields CASSVSSASAGGYTDTQYF.

The V and J genes are TRBV7-9 and TRBJ2-7; D gene unclear. Between the trimmed V and J ends, which lost 2 bases and 1 base, there was a span of 12 bases. The germline V gene has CDR1 SEHNR and CDR2 FQNEAQ (reference sequence). This CDR3 has 15 amino acids. CDR3 DNA: TGTGCCAGCAGCTTAAGCGAAGTCAGGTCCTACGAGCAGTACTTC. This sequence encodes CASSLSEVRSYEQYF.

The chain combines TRBV19 with TRBJ2-7, with D possibly TRBD1 on 5 matching bases. Trimming stripped 0 bases from V and 5 bases from J, with 20 bases between. CDR1 is LNHDA and CDR2 is SQIVND in the germline V gene (reference sequence). This CDR3 has 17 amino acids. The CDR3 nucleotides are TGTGCCAGTAGTATAGATCCAGGTTTGGACACACTCCACGAGCAGTACTTC. It codes for CASSIDPGLDTLHEQYF.

The J gene is TRBJ2-1, the V gene TRBV19; 10 bases map to TRBD2. Germline V gene data show CDR1 as LNHDA and CDR2 as SQIVND (reference sequence). The CDR3 extends over 16 amino acids. V trimming: 3 bases; J trimming: 7 bases; junction bases outside the gene matches: 9. The CDR3 DNA follows: TGTGCCAGTAGTATCGCAGGCCTAGCGGGAGTTAATGAGCAGTTCTTC. This sequence encodes CASSIAGLAGVNEQFF.

The V call is TRBV7-9, the J call TRBJ1-2, with 8 bases aligning to TRBD1. The CDR3 runs 14 residues. Looked up from germline, CDR1 is SEHNR and CDR2 is FQNEAQ (reference sequence). Losses at the gene ends were 5 bases for V and 2 bases for J; bases not matched to a gene: 4. CDR3 DNA sequence: TGTGCCAGCAGCGAGGGACAGGCGAACTATGGCTACACCTTC. This gives the protein CASSEGQANYGYTF. The full variable domain, rest sourced from reference TRBV7-9 and TRBJ1-2, is DTGVSQNPRHKITKRGQNVTFRCDPISEHNRLYWYRQTLGQGPEFLTYFQNEAQLEKSRLLSDRFSAERPKGSFSTLEIQRTEQGDSAMYLCASSEGQANYGYTFGSGTRLTVV.

This chain connects TRBV7-8 to TRBJ1-2, with D unclear. V lost 0 bases, J lost 3 bases, and 11 bases lay in between. The CDR3 length is 15 residues. Germline V CDR1 and CDR2: SGHVS, FQNEAQ. The CDR3 sequence is CASSLASGGYYGYTF. CDR3 in DNA: TGTGCCAGCAGCTTAGCCTCGGGCGGATACTATGGCTACACCTTC.

V gene TRBV28 combines with J gene TRBJ1-3, with D perhaps TRBD1 (5 bases). Germline loops: CDR1 MDHEN, CDR2 SYDVKM. This CDR3 is built from 14 residues. The germline V and J ends were trimmed by 3 bases and 2 bases, with 8 bases remaining between them. Written as DNA, the CDR3 is TGTGCCAGCAGTTTTAGGGGAGCTGGAAACACCATATATTTT. It codes for CASSFRGAGNTIYF.